These 13 T cell receptor beta chains share one sample of origin, sequenced in a study of blood T cells in healthy people across ages. For the second PCR, which ran for about 7 to 11 cycles, a sample-barcoded 5' primer and a J-beta primer mix were used. TCRdb re-called the 5' RACE reads with MiXCR, one entry per CDR3 protein. The table has around 1.5 million distinct CDR3 sequences, about 31% seen once; the top ten hold 11%. Sequenced sample: blood. The receptors here all came from a woman under 40 in good health.

The chain carries TRBV6-6 and TRBJ1-4; no clear D gene. V shed 4 bases and J shed 0 bases, with 6 bases lying between them. The CDR3 is 14 residues long. The germline CDR1 and CDR2 sequences are MNHNY and SVGAGI (reference sequence). This chain's CDR3 is CASSSTSTNEKLFF. DNA of the CDR3: TGTGCCAGCAGTTCCACCTCAACTAATGAAAAACTGTTTTTT.

The J gene is TRBJ2-1, the V gene TRBV29-1; 10 bases agree with TRBD2. The CDR3 loop spans 14 amino acids. V lost 4 bases and J lost 0; bases outside the gene matches: 0. CDR1 is SQVTM, CDR2 ANQGSEA, per germline. The DNA of the CDR3 is TGCAGCGTTGGGACTAGCGGCTCCTACAATGAGCAGTTCTTC. Protein product: CSVGTSGSYNEQFF.

The chain joins TRBV2 to TRBJ2-7, with 13 bases matching TRBD2. This CDR3 is 15 amino acids long. With V trimmed by 6 bases and J by 6 bases, 8 bases remained unmatched. CDR1 and CDR2 from the germline V gene are SNHLY and FYNNEI. The CDR3 DNA reads as TGTGCCAGCAGCGAAAGGACTAGCGGGAGCTTCGAGCAGTACTTC. Protein: CASSERTSGSFEQYF.

The chain uses TRBV27 and TRBJ1-5, with TRBD1 matching over 8 bases. The CDR3 runs 17 residues. Germline V lookup: CDR1 MNHEY, CDR2 SMNVEV (reference sequence). The V and J ends lost 1 base and 6 bases, in that order; junction bases with no gene match: 11. This chain's CDR3 is CASSLYPFTGGGQPQHF. The CDR3 nucleotides are TGTGCCAGCAGTTTATATCCCTTTACAGGGGGAGGTCAGCCCCAGCATTTT.

V and J are TRBV20-1 and TRBJ1-1; 7 bases are a match to TRBD1. Trimming removed 0 bases from V and 6 bases from J; junction bases left unmatched: 10. Germline V gene lookup returns CDR1 DFQATT and CDR2 SNEGSKA (reference sequence). The CDR3 is 15 residues long. The CDR3 loop reads CSARDQGGEGAEAFF. DNA for the CDR3: TGCAGTGCTAGAGATCAGGGGGGCGAAGGCGCTGAAGCTTTCTTT.

This sequence joins TRBV10-3 and TRBJ2-7; the D is unclear. This CDR3 spans 16 amino acids. The germline gives CDR1 ENHRY, CDR2 SYGVKD. Deletions cut 4 bases from V and 0 bases from J, with 16 bases between. Here the CDR3 reads CAISAVAVSISYEQYF. The CDR3 DNA is TGTGCCATCAGTGCGGTAGCAGTATCGATCTCCTACGAGCAGTACTTC.

This clonotype was counted between two and nine times. The chain couples TRBV20-1 to TRBJ2-3; 7 nucleotides agree with TRBD2. Germline loops: CDR1 DFQATT, CDR2 SNEGSKA (reference sequence). The CDR3 is 15 residues long. The J segment lost 4 bases and the V segment lost 3 bases, leaving 10 bases of the junction unmatched. For the CDR3, the DNA is TGCAGTGCTAGTTGGGGCGGGGGTGGCGCAGATACGCAGTATTTT. The encoded protein is CSASWGGGGADTQYF.

This chain links TRBV20-1 with TRBJ1-4, with D unresolved. Germline CDR1 is DFQATT and CDR2 is SNEGSKA (reference sequence). The CDR3 is 11 amino acids. The CDR3 protein is CQAGRNEKLFF. The CDR3 coding sequence is TGCCAGGCAGGACGCAATGAAAAACTGTTTTTT.

The V gene is TRBV3-1, the J gene TRBJ1-2; perhaps TRBD1 as D (6 bases). Germline CDR1 is LGHDT and CDR2 is YNNKEL (reference sequence). V lost 0 bases and J lost 4, with 15 bases in between. CDR3 length: 16 amino acids. The CDR3 reads CASSQERGRDTYGYTF. CDR3 in DNA: TGTGCCAGCAGCCAAGAGAGGGGCAGGGACACCTATGGCTACACCTTC.

This clonotype was picked up a small number of times. The genes are TRBV7-9 and TRBJ2-3; the D is unclear. Trimming shortened V by 1 base and J by 2 bases, and 7 bases separated the two germline ends. CDR3 size: 14 residues. Germline CDR1 and CDR2: SEHNR and FQNEAQ (reference sequence). CDR3 region: CASSLVSYTDTQYF. CDR3 DNA sequence: TGTGCCAGCAGCTTAGTCAGCTACACAGATACGCAGTATTTT.

The V and J genes are TRBV6-5 and TRBJ2-3; TRBD2 might be the D (6 bases). The germline CDR1 and CDR2 sequences are MNHEY and SVGAGI. Trimming removed 1 base at V and 1 base at J, with 9 bases between. CDR3 length: 15 residues. The CDR3 loop reads CASSYWVAGTDTQYF. CDR3 DNA: TGTGCCAGCAGTTACTGGGTAGCGGGCACAGATACGCAGTATTTT.

Only a few counts were recorded for this clonotype. The chain has TRBV21-1 and TRBJ1-5. TRBV21-1 represents a pseudogene. This CDR3 is 14 amino acids long. The CDR3 bases are TGTGCCAGCAGCGGACGGTATAGCAATCAGCCCCAGCATTTT. It is translated as CASSGRYSNQPQHF.

The rearrangement uses TRBV6-5 and TRBJ2-1, with TRBD1 as a possible D gene (6 bases). This CDR3 spans 15 amino acids. Germline CDR1 is MNHEY and CDR2 is SVGAGI. Trimming took 9 bases from V and 6 from J, leaving 21 bases between them. As DNA, the CDR3 is TGTGCCAGTACGCGGTTTGGGGACAAGTTCAATGAGCAGTTCTTC. Protein sequence: CASTRFGDKFNEQFF.